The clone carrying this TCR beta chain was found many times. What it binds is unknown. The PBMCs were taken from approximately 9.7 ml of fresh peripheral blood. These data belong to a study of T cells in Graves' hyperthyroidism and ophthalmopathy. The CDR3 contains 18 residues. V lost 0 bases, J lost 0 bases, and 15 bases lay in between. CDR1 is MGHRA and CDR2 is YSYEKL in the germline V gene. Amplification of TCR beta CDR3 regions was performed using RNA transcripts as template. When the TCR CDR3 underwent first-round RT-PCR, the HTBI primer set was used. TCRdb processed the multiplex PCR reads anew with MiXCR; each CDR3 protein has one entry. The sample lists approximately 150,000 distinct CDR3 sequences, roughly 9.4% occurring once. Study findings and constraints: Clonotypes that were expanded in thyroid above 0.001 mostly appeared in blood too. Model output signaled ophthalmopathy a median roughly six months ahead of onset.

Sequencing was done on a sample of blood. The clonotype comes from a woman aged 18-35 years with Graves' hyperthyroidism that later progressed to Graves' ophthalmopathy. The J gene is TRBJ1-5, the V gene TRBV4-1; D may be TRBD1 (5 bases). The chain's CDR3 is CASSQDPQGAFSNQPQHF. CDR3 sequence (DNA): TGCGCCAGCAGCCAAGATCCCCAGGGAGCCTTTAGCAATCAGCCCCAGCATTTT.